This TCR beta chain was documented in a study of shared clonotypes between healthy human individuals. Naive CD8 populations comprised CD45RO-negative cells positively selected for CCR7, excluding terminally differentiated effector memory CD45RA+ cells. The data were produced by immunoSEQ multiplex PCR, yet TCRdb's version contains in-frame clones alone and is incomplete. The sample shows about 2,200,000 clones, 93% of them seen only once. The CDR3 runs to 12 residues. V trimming: 0 bases; J trimming: 14 bases; junction bases outside the gene matches: 2. Germline V gene data show CDR1 as MDHEN and CDR2 as SYDVKM. Study findings and constraints: Blood was the only sampled material, and tissue repertoires likely differ.

As concerns this clone: The antigen is not known.

This receptor was taken from a man between 18 and 35 years old in good health. Some clones in this sample may be carry-over from other donors' samples. The specimen was naive CD8+ T cells from PBMCs. The rearrangement links TRBV28 to TRBJ2-1; 9 nucleotides agree with TRBD1. CDR3: CASSLWGDREFF. The DNA of the CDR3 is TGTGCCAGCAGTTTATGGGGGGACAGGGAGTTCTTC.